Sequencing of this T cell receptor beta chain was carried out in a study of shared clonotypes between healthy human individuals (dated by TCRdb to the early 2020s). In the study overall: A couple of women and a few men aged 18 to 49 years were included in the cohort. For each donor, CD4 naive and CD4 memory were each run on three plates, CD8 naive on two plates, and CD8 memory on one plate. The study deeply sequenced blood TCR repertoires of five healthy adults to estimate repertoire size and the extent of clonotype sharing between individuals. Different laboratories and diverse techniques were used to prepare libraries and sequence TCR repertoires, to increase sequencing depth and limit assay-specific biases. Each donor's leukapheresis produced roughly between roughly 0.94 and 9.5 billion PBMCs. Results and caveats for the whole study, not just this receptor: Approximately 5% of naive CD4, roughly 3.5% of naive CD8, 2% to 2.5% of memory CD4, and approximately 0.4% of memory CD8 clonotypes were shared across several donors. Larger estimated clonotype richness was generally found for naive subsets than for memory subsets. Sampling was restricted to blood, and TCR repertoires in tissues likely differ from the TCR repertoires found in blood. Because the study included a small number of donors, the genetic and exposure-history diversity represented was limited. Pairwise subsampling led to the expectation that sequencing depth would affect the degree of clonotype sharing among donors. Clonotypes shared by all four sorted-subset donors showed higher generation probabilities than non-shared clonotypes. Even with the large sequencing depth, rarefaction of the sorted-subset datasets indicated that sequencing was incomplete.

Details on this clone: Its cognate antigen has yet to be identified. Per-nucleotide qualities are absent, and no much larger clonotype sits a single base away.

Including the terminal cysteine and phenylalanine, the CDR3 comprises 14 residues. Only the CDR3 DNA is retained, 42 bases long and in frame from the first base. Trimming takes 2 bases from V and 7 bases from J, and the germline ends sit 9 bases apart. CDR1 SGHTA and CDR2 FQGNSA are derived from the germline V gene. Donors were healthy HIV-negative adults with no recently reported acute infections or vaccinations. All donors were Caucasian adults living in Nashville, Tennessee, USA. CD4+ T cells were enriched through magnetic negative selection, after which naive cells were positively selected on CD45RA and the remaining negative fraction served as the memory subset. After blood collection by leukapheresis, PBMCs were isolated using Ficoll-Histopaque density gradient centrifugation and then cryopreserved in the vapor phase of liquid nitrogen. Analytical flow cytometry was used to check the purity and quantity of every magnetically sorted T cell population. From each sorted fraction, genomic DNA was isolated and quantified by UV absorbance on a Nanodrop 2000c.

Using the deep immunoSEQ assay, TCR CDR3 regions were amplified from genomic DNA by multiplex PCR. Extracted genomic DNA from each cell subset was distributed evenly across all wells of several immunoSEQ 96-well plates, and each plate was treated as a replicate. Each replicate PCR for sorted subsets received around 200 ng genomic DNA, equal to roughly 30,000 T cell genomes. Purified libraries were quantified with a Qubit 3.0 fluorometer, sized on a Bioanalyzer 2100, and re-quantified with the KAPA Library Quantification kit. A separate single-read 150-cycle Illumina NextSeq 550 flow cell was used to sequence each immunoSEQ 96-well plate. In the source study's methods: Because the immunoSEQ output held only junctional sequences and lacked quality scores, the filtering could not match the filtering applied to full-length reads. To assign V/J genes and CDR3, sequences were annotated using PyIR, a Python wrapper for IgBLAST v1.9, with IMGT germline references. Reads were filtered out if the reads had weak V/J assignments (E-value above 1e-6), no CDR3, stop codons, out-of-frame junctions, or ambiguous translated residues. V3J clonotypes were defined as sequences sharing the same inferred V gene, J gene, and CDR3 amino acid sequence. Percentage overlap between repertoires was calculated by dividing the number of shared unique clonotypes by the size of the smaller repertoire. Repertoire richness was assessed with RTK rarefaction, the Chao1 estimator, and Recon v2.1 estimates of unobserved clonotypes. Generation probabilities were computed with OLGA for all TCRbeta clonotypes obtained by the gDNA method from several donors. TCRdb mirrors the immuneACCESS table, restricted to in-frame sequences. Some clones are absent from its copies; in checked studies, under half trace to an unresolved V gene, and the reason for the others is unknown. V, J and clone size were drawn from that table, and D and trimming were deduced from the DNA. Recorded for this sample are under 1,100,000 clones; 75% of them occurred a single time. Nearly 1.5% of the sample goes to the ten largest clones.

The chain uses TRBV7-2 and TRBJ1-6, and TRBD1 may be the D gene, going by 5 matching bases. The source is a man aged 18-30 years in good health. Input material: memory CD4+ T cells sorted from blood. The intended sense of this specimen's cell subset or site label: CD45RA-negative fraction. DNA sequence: TGTGCCAGCAGCTTATGGCAGGGCAATTCACCCCTCCACTTT. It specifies CASSLWQGNSPLHF.